This TCR beta chain was recorded in a study of blood T cell repertoires in COVID-19. Study in general: Collection of acute and convalescent COVID-19 samples took place in the United States, Italy and Spain.

This CDR3 region has 14 residues. Germline lookup yields CDR1 SGHTA and CDR2 FQGNSA. Trimming left V 3 bases short and J 1 base short, with 6 bases between. In the source study's methods: How many nucleated cells were present was estimated from reference gene primer amplification. Sequencing was performed with immunoSEQ multiplex PCR; in TCRdb, only in-frame clones are kept and a portion is missing. For V, J and clone size, that table is used; D and trimming come from the DNA. The table records approximately 130,000 clones, approximately 84% of them present only once. The chain carries TRBV7-2 and TRBJ1-4; D possibly corresponds to TRBD1 (5 bases). Sequencing was carried out using peripheral blood. The receptor's source is a human donor in a cohort sampled during active COVID-19. CDR3 nucleotide sequence: TGTGCCAGCAGCTTGACAGTAACTAATGAAAAACTGTTTTTT. Amino acid sequence: CASSLTVTNEKLFF. Variable domain in full (rest from reference TRBV7-2 and TRBJ1-4): GAGVSQSPSNKVTEKGKDVELRCDPISGHTALYWYRQSLGQGLEFLIYFQGNSAPDKSGLPSDRFSAERTGGSVSTLTIQRTQQEDSAVYLCASSLTVTNEKLFFGSGTQLSVL.